Listed here is a single T cell receptor (beta chain). This record belongs to a study of blood T cell repertoires in COVID-19. The wider study: Spain, Italy and the United States supplied samples that represented acute and convalescent COVID-19.

Only in-frame clones appear in the TCRdb table, and some are missing; sequencing was by immunoSEQ multiplex PCR. The sample contains 30,000 to 35,000 clones, over 75% of which appear only once. The CDR3 contains 12 residues. CDR1 is SGHRS, CDR2 YFSETQ, per germline. The ends were cut back, 0 bases at V and 8 bases at J, with 8 bases in the middle. The chain links TRBV5-1 to TRBJ1-1; weak D call: TRBD1 (6 bases). This receptor was obtained from a man between 65 and 85 years old with COVID-19, enrolled during active disease. The specimen sequenced was peripheral blood. The CDR3 region has the DNA TGCGCCAGCAGCTTGGTTACAGGGGAAGCTTTCTTT. This gives the protein CASSLVTGEAFF.